One T cell receptor (beta chain) is described in this entry. Its cognate antigen is unknown. TCRdb called the RT-PCR reads again in MiXCR, with one record for every CDR3 protein. The sample carries approximately 310,000 distinct CDR3 sequences, 21% recorded once. From germline, CDR1 is SGHRS and CDR2 YFSETQ. CDR3 length: 15 amino acids. The V end lost 4 bases, the J end lost 1 base, and 13 bases lay between the germline ends. This entry belongs to a study of response to subunit inactivated influenza vaccine. Study-wide results and limits: A suggestion made by the authors is that each seasonal influenza vaccination recruits few new T cells.

The chain has TRBV5-1 and TRBJ2-3; maybe TRBD1 (6 bases). Material: PBMCs from blood, obtained about 20 months after vaccination. This clonotype originated in a man aged 45 to 70 who received an inactivated influenza vaccine. In DNA form, the CDR3 reads TGCGCCAGCAGCGTATTCAGGGGAGGCACAGATACGCAGTATTTT. Translating it yields CASSVFRGGTDTQYF.